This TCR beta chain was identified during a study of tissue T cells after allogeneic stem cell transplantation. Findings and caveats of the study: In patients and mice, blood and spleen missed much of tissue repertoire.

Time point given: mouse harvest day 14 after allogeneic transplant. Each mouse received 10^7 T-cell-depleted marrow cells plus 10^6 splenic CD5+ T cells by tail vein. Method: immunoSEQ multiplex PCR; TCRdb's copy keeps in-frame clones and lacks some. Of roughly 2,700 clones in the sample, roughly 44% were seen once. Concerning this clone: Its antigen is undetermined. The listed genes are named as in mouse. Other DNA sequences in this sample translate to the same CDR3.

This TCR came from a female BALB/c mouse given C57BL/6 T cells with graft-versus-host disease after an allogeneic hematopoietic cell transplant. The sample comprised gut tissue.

CDR3 DNA (partial): TGTGCCAGCAGTTTACCGGGGGGGTATGAACAGTAC. Its protein product is CASSLPGGYEQY. The complete CDR3 reads CASSLPGGYEQYF. The chain couples TRBV15 to TRBJ2-7; 7 bases match TRBD2. The read ends 1 residue early relative to the CDR3; the germline J gene fills the gap. V dropped 2 bases and J dropped 4; count of bases not matched to a gene: 2. CDR3 length equals 13 residues. Germline V gene lookup returns CDR1 SGHND and CDR2 FRSKSL.